This TCR beta chain emerged from a study of blood T cell repertoires in COVID-19 (TCRdb year 2020). The study in broad terms: Samples covering the acute and convalescent phases of COVID-19 were provided by collaborators in the United States, Italy and Spain. The material from the prospective study consisted of cDNA or gDNA derived from T cells, B-cell-depleted T cells, or PBMCs. Subjects who had been exposed to COVID-19, were actively infected with it, or had recovered from it provided the deeply sampled blood TCRbeta repertoires that made up the dataset. The repertoires were released in a freely available public database intended as a resource for research on the immune response to SARS-CoV-2. The samples were drawn from the first 160 participants of the ongoing ImmuneRACE study and from 950 to 1,500 subjects provided by 6 global collaborators. Sample metadata almost always included a de-identified subject ID, COVID-19 status, age in years and sex. Where HLA class I and class II types were available, the types were taken from metadata supplied by the sample provider, not from assay-based typing. Overall results and qualifications from the work: Clinical and demographic metadata were provided uncurated, with the amount varying by source and participant.

The CDR1 and CDR2 encoded by the germline V gene are SGDLS and YYNGEE. V is pared back by 2 bases and J by 3 bases, with 11 bases lying between the germline termini. The CDR3 starts with the cysteine, ends with the phenylalanine, and has 15 residues. CDR3 DNA is the only sequence kept; it has 45 bases, read in frame from the first base. TCRbeta CDR3 regions were amplified from genomic DNA using the immunoSEQ Assay, a bias-controlled multiplex PCR. In the source study's methods: The number of nucleated cells in each sample was estimated by amplification of reference gene primers within the assay. To quantify the absolute abundance of each unique TCRbeta CDR3 rearrangement, sequence reads were collapsed and filtered. For each sample, productive Simpson clonality was calculated by taking the square root of Simpson's diversity index across productive rearrangements. Held by TCRdb, this immuneACCESS table contains in-frame sequences only and omits some clones. Under half of the omission traces to an unresolved V gene where checked; the cause of the rest is unknown. V and J calls plus clone size are reproduced from that table; the DNA served to infer D and trimming. For this sample the table gives tens of thousands of clones, of which 88% were detected only once. Approximately 5% of the sample goes to the ten largest clones.

Whole blood was collected in K2EDTA tubes by collaborating institutions according to the institutions' own protocols. For TCRbeta analysis, collaborators shipped samples as frozen whole blood, isolated PBMCs, or DNA extracted from either of those sample types. This clone was seen a few times. Which antigen it targets is not known. Base qualities are not provided; no much larger clone lies one nucleotide away. The source material was peripheral blood. The sequence was obtained from a middle-aged man with active COVID-19. The sequence is built from TRBV9 and TRBJ1-4, with TRBD1 perhaps the D gene, on 6 matching bases. The CDR3 loop reads CASSVGGPANEKLFF. The DNA is as follows: TGTGCCAGCAGCGTCGGGGGGCCGGCTAATGAAAAACTGTTTTTT.